The 23 T cell receptor beta chains reported below all come from one sample, sequenced in a study of vaccination effects on CD4 cells after COVID-19 (dated by TCRdb to between 2021 and 2024). These receptors have no known antigen. The protocol used for the library was the immunoSEQ multiplex PCR assay. Imported from immuneACCESS, the table was reduced by TCRdb to in-frame sequences with V and J called. These copies leave out some clones; in studies compared against another copy, an unresolved V gene accounts for under half, and the cause of the remainder is not known. Recorded for this sample are around 25,000 clones; 83% of them occurred a single time. The leading ten clones occupy approximately 1.5% of the sample. To identify antigen-specific CD4+ T cell clonotypes by their expansion, the ViraFEST assay first stimulated PBMC with viral peptide pools and then applied TCR sequencing. After less than eleven days of culture, CD4+ T cells were isolated with the EasySep CD4+ T cell isolation kit. Participants received two doses of either the BNT162b2 or the mRNA-1273 mRNA SARS-CoV-2 vaccine.

The source was CD4+ T cells from PBMCs cultured with HCoV-NL63 spike peptides, collected after COVID-19 vaccination. The cell subset or site label, as the study defines it: HCoV-NL63 spike overlapping peptide pool stimulation. All receptors come from a human donor who received a COVID-19 vaccine. Some clones in this sample may be carry-over from other donors' samples.

The chain combines TRBV28 with TRBJ2-2, with a tentative D call TRBD1 (5 bases). Germline CDR1 MDHEN, CDR2 SYDVKM. The CDR3 is 16 residues long. The V end was cut by 6 bases, the J end by 3 bases, with 17 bases between. CDR3 region: CASSPLGRRYTGELFF. The CDR3 DNA is TGTGCCAGCAGCCCGTTGGGGCGTAGATACACCGGGGAGCTGTTTTTT.

The CDR3 is CASSHPTAWGETQYF. The CDR3 DNA sequence: TGCGCCAGCAGTCACCCGACCGCCTGGGGAGAGACCCAGTACTTC. The rearrangement joins TRBV23-1 to TRBJ2-5; D is unclear. TRBV23-1 is designated an ORF whose function remains uncertain. This CDR3 spans 15 amino acids. Trimming pared 3 bases from V and 4 bases from J, leaving 15 bases between.

This chain connects TRBV29-1 to TRBJ1-3, with TRBD1 as a possible D gene (6 bases). The CDR3 totals 13 residues. Germline values: CDR1 SQVTM, CDR2 ANQGSEA. Trimming shortened V by 2 bases and J by 6 bases, and 11 bases separated the two germline ends. CDR3 sequence (DNA): TGCAGCGTTGAATGGGGGCGTGAAAACACCATATATTTT. Encoded protein: CSVEWGRENTIYF.

The rearrangement joins TRBV4-1 to TRBJ2-3; D is ambiguous. Germline values: CDR1 MGHRA, CDR2 YSYEKL. The CDR3 covers 16 residues. The V end was cut by 3 bases, the J end by 0 bases, with 13 bases between. In DNA form, the CDR3 reads TGCGCCAGCAGCCACAAGAGCACAGCTAGCACAGATACGCAGTATTTT. This codes for CASSHKSTASTDTQYF.

V is TRBV9 and J is TRBJ1-3; no clear D gene. CDR3 length equals 13 residues. Trimming removed 5 bases from V and 2 bases from J, with 8 bases in between. CDR1 and CDR2 from the germline V gene are SGDLS and YYNGEE. The DNA for the CDR3 is TGTGCCAGCAGTGTGCGGGCTGGAAACACCATATATTTT. Translation: CASSVRAGNTIYF.

The chain uses TRBV18 and TRBJ2-3; 9 bases align to TRBD1. Per germline, CDR1 KGHSH and CDR2 LQKENI. V dropped 6 bases and J dropped 3; count of bases not matched to a gene: 7. This CDR3 contains 15 residues. CDR3 coding DNA: TGTGCCAGCTCCCTCGACAGGGGGAAGACAGATACGCAGTATTTT. This sequence encodes CASSLDRGKTDTQYF.

V and J are TRBV4-3 and TRBJ2-3; D gene unclear. Germline V gene data show CDR1 as LGHNA and CDR2 as YSLEER. This CDR3 spans 14 amino acids. V lost 4 bases and J 5 bases, leaving 13 bases between the germline ends. This CDR3 reads CASSPAWRGDTQYF. The CDR3 DNA is TGCGCCAGCAGCCCAGCTTGGAGAGGAGATACGCAGTATTTT.

The chain recombines TRBV7-2 with TRBJ2-5; 8 bases are shared with TRBD1. The CDR3 sequence is 14 residues long. Germline V CDR1 and CDR2: SGHTA, FQGNSA. V shed 3 bases and J 4 bases; nucleotides not matched to a gene: 4. The chain's CDR3 is CASSLQGAGETQYF. The DNA for the CDR3 is TGTGCCAGCAGCTTGCAGGGGGCGGGAGAGACCCAGTACTTC.

This chain joins TRBV24-1 and TRBJ2-1; 13 bases agree with TRBD2. V shed 4 bases, J shed 5 bases, and the junction held 4 bases outside the gene matches. This CDR3 region has 16 residues. Germline CDR1 and CDR2: KGHDR and SFDVKD. The CDR3 DNA follows: TGTGCCACCAGTGAGTCCGGGACTAGCGGGGACAATGAGCAGTTCTTC. It is translated as CATSESGTSGDNEQFF.

V and J are TRBV4-1 and TRBJ1-4; D not resolved. Germline V lookup: CDR1 MGHRA, CDR2 YSYEKL. Trimming took 3 bases from V and 5 from J, leaving 10 bases between them. The CDR3 length is 14 residues. In nucleotides, the CDR3 is TGCGCCAGCAGCCACAGTGTCCTGAATGAAAAACTGTTTTTT. It translates to CASSHSVLNEKLFF.

The chain couples TRBV5-4 to TRBJ2-3; D is unresolved. Germline V gene lookup returns CDR1 SGHNT and CDR2 YYREEE (reference sequence). V was cut by 0 bases and J by 6 bases, with 11 bases left in between. CDR3 length: 14 amino acids. The CDR3 here is CASSLASRIDTQYF. For the CDR3, the DNA is TGTGCCAGCAGCTTGGCTTCCAGGATCGATACGCAGTATTTT.

The CDR3 reads CASSPLSIGTGNGYTF. CDR3 bases: TGTGCCAGCTCACCATTGTCAATTGGGACAGGGAATGGCTACACCTTC. The chain recombines TRBV18 with TRBJ1-2, with 9 bases lining up with TRBD1. With V trimmed by 2 bases and J by 6 bases, 10 bases remained unmatched. The CDR3 spans 16 residues. CDR1 KGHSH and CDR2 LQKENI come from the germline V gene.

The chain joins TRBV28 to TRBJ2-1; 12 bases are a match to TRBD1. With 3 bases clipped from V and 0 bases from J, the junction kept 9 bases outside the gene matches. Looked up from germline, CDR1 is MDHEN and CDR2 is SYDVKM. This CDR3 region has 19 residues. The CDR3 nucleotides are TGTGCCAGCAGTTTGGGGACAGGGGGCTCCTTGAGCTCCTACAATGAGCAGTTCTTC. As protein: CASSLGTGGSLSSYNEQFF. Supplemented by reference TRBV28 and TRBJ2-1, the full variable domain reads DVKVTQSSRYLVKRTGEKVFLECVQDMDHENMFWYRQDPGLGLRLIYFSYDVKMKEKGDIPEGYSVSREKKERFSLILESASTNQTSMYLCASSLGTGGSLSSYNEQFFGPGTRLTVL.

The chain combines TRBV7-3 with TRBJ2-2; D not resolved. The CDR3 contains 14 residues. V lost 1 base and J 4 bases, leaving 7 bases between the germline ends. CDR1 is SGHTA and CDR2 is FQGTGA in the germline V gene. CDR3 DNA: TGTGCCAGCAGCTTAAGTGGGATCACCGGGGAGCTGTTTTTT. It specifies CASSLSGITGELFF.

The chain joins TRBV11-2 to TRBJ2-5, with D hard to call. The V gene's germline CDR1 is SGHAT and CDR2 FQNNGV. The V end lost 4 bases, the J end lost 4 bases, and 22 bases lay between the germline ends. The CDR3 has 17 residues. CDR3 sequence (DNA): TGTGCCAGCAGCTCCCCGACTCTAGAGTGGGTGGTAGAGACCCAGTACTTC. This encodes CASSSPTLEWVVETQYF.

V gene TRBV6-5 combines with J gene TRBJ2-2; 8 bases map to TRBD1. The CDR3 consists of 14 residues. Germline CDR1 reads MNHEY; CDR2 reads SVGAGI. Germline trimming cut 5 bases from V and 4 bases from J; bases unmatched to any gene: 3. The CDR3 sequence is CASSQGASTGELFF. In DNA, the CDR3 is TGTGCCAGCAGTCAGGGGGCTAGCACCGGGGAGCTGTTTTTT.

The CDR3 is CASSLFSGGANTGELFF. Here the CDR3 DNA reads TGCGCCAGCAGCTTGTTTAGCGGGGGGGCGAACACCGGGGAGCTGTTTTTT. The rearrangement links TRBV5-1 to TRBJ2-2; 11 nucleotides line up with TRBD2. This CDR3 region has 17 residues. Germline V CDR1 and CDR2: SGHRS, YFSETQ. V was pared by 1 base and J by 0 bases, with 2 bases of the junction left unmatched.

The gene calls are TRBV28 and TRBJ1-4; the D gene is possibly TRBD1 (6 bases). The CDR3 spans 14 residues. CDR1 is MDHEN, CDR2 SYDVKM, per germline. Trimming took off 6 bases at V and 1 base at J, with 9 bases between the two ends. The CDR3 here is CASRVQGTNEKLFF. The CDR3 nucleotides are TGTGCCAGCAGGGTACAGGGAACTAATGAAAAACTGTTTTTT.

The chain carries TRBV7-2 and TRBJ2-5; 7 bases agree with TRBD2. Per the germline V gene, CDR1 is SGHTA and CDR2 is FQGNSA. This CDR3 region has 14 residues. Losses at the gene ends were 5 bases for V and 2 bases for J; bases not matched to a gene: 5. CDR3 amino acids: CASSPSGLQETQYF. CDR3 in DNA: TGTGCCAGCAGCCCATCGGGACTACAAGAGACCCAGTACTTC.

Remarks on this clone: At the DNA level, this CDR3 is encoded by other sequences in the same sample as well. The chain couples TRBV18 to TRBJ1-6, with D uncertain. This CDR3 is built from 16 residues. Trimming removed 0 bases at V and 6 bases at J, with 12 bases between. Looked up from germline, CDR1 is KGHSH and CDR2 is LQKENI. The CDR3 DNA reads as TGTGCCAGCTCACCACCCCCTTTGGTGGGTAATTCACCCCTCCACTTT. It yields the protein CASSPPPLVGNSPLHF.

The V call is TRBV7-2, the J call TRBJ2-3; 8 nucleotides agree with TRBD1. CDR3 size: 17 residues. Germline CDR1 and CDR2: SGHTA and FQGNSA. The J segment lost 1 base and the V segment lost 5 bases, leaving 11 bases of the junction unmatched. The DNA of the CDR3 is TGTGCCAGCAGCATCCTCCCAGGGGGCTCGGGCACAGATACGCAGTATTTT. This sequence encodes CASSILPGGSGTDTQYF.

This clone was seen a few times. The rearrangement uses TRBV5-6 and TRBJ2-1; 7 nucleotides line up with TRBD1. The CDR3 extends over 14 amino acids. The germline V gene encodes CDR1 SGHDT and CDR2 YYEEEE. The V and J ends lost 4 bases and 1 base, in that order; junction bases with no gene match: 2. CDR3 DNA sequence: TGTGCCAGCAGCGGGGGACAGTCCTACAATGAGCAGTTCTTC. Translated, it gives CASSGGQSYNEQFF.

The chain has TRBV11-2 and TRBJ1-4; the match to TRBD1 covers 7 bases. Germline V CDR1 and CDR2: SGHAT, FQNNGV. The CDR3 loop spans 13 amino acids. Unmatched junction bases numbered 3, after V lost 3 bases and J lost 8 bases. The CDR3 DNA is TGTGCCAGCAGCTTGGGACAGACCGAAAAACTGTTTTTT. This codes for CASSLGQTEKLFF.